This T cell receptor beta chain was identified in a study of cytomegalovirus exposure and HLA in healthy donors. Whole-study findings and limits: The authors listed approximately 150 TCR beta chains as cytomegalovirus-associated. Most TCR sequences proved rare, with some public TCRs found in many donors. Presence/absence results assume similar sequencing depth per donor, which may not hold.

As for this clone: Its antigen is undetermined.

PCR used 60 Vbeta primers and 13 Jbeta primers. TCRdb's table, derived via immunoSEQ multiplex PCR, lists solely in-frame clones and lacks some. This sample's table has 60,000 to 75,000 clones. The germline V gene encodes CDR1 SGHDN and CDR2 FVKESK. The CDR3 sequence is 14 residues long. Trimming took 4 bases from V and 0 from J, leaving 7 bases between them. V is TRBV14 and J is TRBJ1-3; D gene unclear. This sequence originates from a woman between 25 and 40 years old in good health and CMV-seronegative. Input material: PBMCs. The CDR3 DNA sequence: TGTGCCAGCAGCCGCAGTTACTCTGGAAACACCATATATTTT. This sequence encodes CASSRSYSGNTIYF.